This T cell receptor beta chain was identified during a study of T cell responses to AZD1222 COVID-19 vaccine. Note on this clone: Antigen specificity is unknown. The sample contains more than one DNA sequence encoding this CDR3.

The assay was immunoSEQ multiplex PCR, and TCRdb's table has in-frame clones only and misses some. Among over 95,000 clones listed, approximately 84% were seen once. CDR1 KGHSH and CDR2 LQKENI come from the germline V gene. This CDR3 comprises 12 residues. V shed 0 bases and J shed 4 bases, with 0 bases lying between them. Study-level points and caveats: Donors in the cohort were predominantly white British and more often female, and clonal diversity was possibly underestimated. There were vaccine-associated CD4 TCRs across spike, dominant at 160-218 and 743-854. Once two AZD1222 doses were given, Spike-specific TCR breadth and depth went up.

This TCR came from an adult who received the AZD1222 COVID-19 vaccine. The chain joins TRBV18 to TRBJ2-2; D is ambiguous. The sample was peripheral blood, taken 28 days after the second AZD1222 dose. The CDR3 loop is CASSPPTGELFF. CDR3 DNA sequence: TGTGCCAGCTCACCACCCACCGGGGAGCTGTTTTTT.